This T cell receptor beta chain stems from a study of shared clonotypes between healthy human individuals. In the case of this clone: Other DNA sequences in the same sample also yield this CDR3.

Splitting the CD4+ cells yielded a CD45RA+ naive subset and a CD45RA-negative memory subset. The CDR3 has 14 amino acids. The V gene's germline CDR1 is WNHNN and CDR2 SYGVQD (reference sequence). Trimming removed 0 bases from V and 2 bases from J; junction bases left unmatched: 1. Assay used: immunoSEQ multiplex PCR; TCRdb lists only in-frame clones, some missing. The data hold 1.4 million to 1.5 million clones, with roughly 96% observed a single time. The source of this sequence is a man aged 25-45 years in good health. The sample was naive CD4+ T cells sorted from blood. Subset meaning: CD45RA+ positively selected. The rearrangement links TRBV10-1 to TRBJ2-7; 7 nucleotides align to TRBD1. The CDR3 bases are TGCGCCAGCAGTGAGTCCAGGGGGACCTACGAGCAGTACTTC. Its protein is CASSESRGTYEQYF.